This T cell receptor (beta chain) came from a study of blood T cell repertoires in COVID-19. At the level of the study: Whether acute or convalescent, the COVID-19 samples came from the United States, Italy and Spain. T cells, B-cell-depleted T cells, or PBMCs supplied cDNA or gDNA.

The CDR3 extends over 12 amino acids. Trimming removed 2 bases from V and 5 bases from J, with 5 bases in between. Original processing notes: Estimated nucleated cell counts came from reference gene primer amplification. TCRdb's table, derived via immunoSEQ multiplex PCR, lists solely in-frame clones and lacks some. V, J and clone size are those of that table, while D and trimming were read from the DNA. The sample has about 160,000 clones, roughly 93% seen once. The clonotype originates from a man aged 18 to 30 with acute or convalescent COVID-19. The V and J genes are TRBV12-3 or TRBV12-4 and TRBJ2-3; D remains unclear. The sequenced material came from peripheral blood. The CDR3 protein is CASSLIIDTQYF. In DNA form, the CDR3 reads TGTGCCAGCAGTTTAATAATAGATACGCAGTATTTT.